The T cell receptor beta chain described here comes from a study of cytomegalovirus exposure and HLA in healthy donors. Primers: 60 Vbeta forward and 13 Jbeta reverse. TCRdb's copy holds only in-frame clones and misses some; the assay was immunoSEQ multiplex PCR. Here the sample spans about 170,000 clones, roughly four fifths being singletons. This clone showed up just a few times. This clonotype was sampled from a woman aged 25 to 45 in good health and CMV-seropositive. Sequencing used PBMCs.

The CDR3 sequence is CASSFFQGGNTEAFF. The CDR3 nucleotides are TGCGCCAGCAGTTTTTTCCAGGGGGGGAACACTGAAGCTTTCTTT. V usage is TRBV5-1 and J usage is TRBJ1-1; 7 nucleotides align to TRBD1. The J segment lost 1 base and the V segment lost 5 bases, leaving 8 bases of the junction unmatched. The CDR3 consists of 15 residues. Germline CDR1 is SGHRS and CDR2 is YFSETQ. Combining the CDR3 with reference TRBV5-1 and TRBJ1-1 gives the whole variable domain KAGVTQTPRYLIKTRGQQVTLSCSPISGHRSVSWYQQTPGQGLQFLFEYFSETQRNKGNFPGRFSGRQFSNSRSEMNVSTLELGDSALYLCASSFFQGGNTEAFFGQGTRLTVV.